Listed below are T cell receptor beta chains from one sample, sequenced in a study of OX40 agonist ivuxolimab in advanced cancers. Sequencing was performed with immunoSEQ multiplex PCR; in TCRdb, only in-frame clones are kept and a portion is missing. The sample holds roughly 67,000 clones, roughly 90% seen once. The sample consisted of CD4+ or CD8+ T cells sorted from blood, taken in a trial of the OX40 agonist ivuxolimab. The receptor source for this set is an adult with an advanced solid tumor such as melanoma, head and neck, liver or kidney cancer. CDR3s include the opening cysteine and the closing phenylalanine or tryptophan. D genes are given only for firm matches. Size values are once, few and many counts, or a class for expanded clones, and some rows have none.

size: once
D: .
J: TRBJ2-1
V: TRBV5-4
CDR3: CASSLFRGIKYNEQFF
DNA: TGTGCCAGCAGCTTGTTTCGGGGGATAAAATACAATGAGCAGTTCTTC

size: .
D: .
J: TRBJ2-7
V: TRBV7-2
CDR3: CASSLLVGEQYF
DNA: TGTGCCAGCAGCCTATTGGTGGGCGAGCAGTACTTC

size: .
D: .
J: TRBJ1-5
V: TRBV18
CDR3: CASSPEKGQPQHF
DNA: TGTGCCAGCTCACCAGAAAAGGGACAGCCCCAGCATTTT

size: .
D: .
J: TRBJ2-5
V: TRBV2
CDR3: CASSGKDRDSYF
DNA: TGTGCCAGCAGTGGAAAAGACAGAGACTCTTACTTC

size: few
D: .
J: TRBJ2-2
V: TRBV19
CDR3: CASSMFQGSTGELFF
DNA: TGTGCCAGTAGTATGTTTCAGGGTTCCACCGGGGAGCTGTTTTTT

size: medium-sized
D: .
J: TRBJ1-1
V: TRBV7-9
CDR3: CASSSPTTEAFF
DNA: TGTGCCAGCAGCTCGCCAACCACTGAAGCTTTCTTT

size: .
D: TRBD1
J: TRBJ2-5
V: TRBV5-1
CDR3: CASSWDRGRETQYF
DNA: TGCGCCAGCAGCTGGGACAGAGGACGGGAGACCCAGTACTTC

size: .
D: TRBD2
J: TRBJ2-7
V: TRBV5-5
CDR3: CASSRGTSQTYEQYF
DNA: TGTGCCAGCAGCCGGGGGACTAGTCAGACCTACGAGCAGTACTTC

size: .
D: .
J: TRBJ1-1
V: TRBV5-1
CDR3: CASKPQGGGTEAFF
DNA: TGCGCCAGCAAGCCTCAGGGCGGCGGGACTGAAGCTTTCTTT

size: .
D: .
J: TRBJ2-7
V: TRBV28
CDR3: CASSPAGYEQYF
DNA: TGTGCCAGCAGTCCCGCGGGCTACGAGCAGTACTTC

size: .
D: TRBD2
J: TRBJ2-2
V: TRBV4-1
CDR3: CASSQPGLAGAVGTGELFF
DNA: TGCGCCAGCAGCCAACCGGGACTAGCGGGGGCTGTGGGGACCGGGGAGCTGTTTTTT

size: .
D: .
J: TRBJ2-3
V: TRBV18
CDR3: CASSPEGIGTDTQYF
DNA: TGTGCCAGCTCACCAGAGGGAATCGGGACAGATACGCAGTATTTT

size: once
D: .
J: TRBJ1-1
V: TRBV29-1
CDR3: CSVLRGITEAFF
DNA: TGCAGCGTACTAAGGGGGATCACTGAAGCTTTCTTT

size: medium-sized
D: .
J: TRBJ1-3
V: TRBV2
CDR3: CASRDRTSGNTIYF
DNA: TGTGCCAGCAGGGACCGGACCTCTGGAAACACCATATATTTT

size: few
D: TRBD1
J: TRBJ1-2
V: TRBV7-9
CDR3: CASTPSQGLVAYGYTF
DNA: TGTGCCAGCACCCCATCACAGGGGTTGGTGGCCTATGGCTACACCTTC

size: once
D: .
J: TRBJ2-7
V: TRBV20-1
CDR3: CSATAYEQYF
DNA: TGCAGTGCTACCGCATACGAGCAGTACTTC

size: .
D: TRBD1
J: TRBJ1-4
V: TRBV7-8
CDR3: CASSSGQGSNEKLFF
DNA: TGTGCCAGCAGCTCAGGACAGGGTTCTAATGAAAAACTGTTTTTT

size: .
D: TRBD1
J: TRBJ1-2
V: TRBV5-1
CDR3: CASSERTGNYGYTF
DNA: TGCGCCAGCAGCGAACGGACAGGGAACTATGGCTACACCTTC

size: .
D: .
J: TRBJ2-1
V: TRBV6-5
CDR3: CASSYTPGRGYEQFF
DNA: TGTGCCAGCAGTTATACCCCGGGCAGGGGCTATGAGCAGTTCTTC

size: .
D: .
J: TRBJ1-5
V: TRBV6-5
CDR3: CASGRTKYSNQPQHF
DNA: TGTGCCAGCGGCCGGACAAAATATAGCAATCAGCCCCAGCATTTT

size: .
D: .
J: TRBJ2-7
V: TRBV5-8
CDR3: CASSLAGGLSSYEQYF
DNA: TGTGCCAGCAGCTTGGCCGGGGGGCTTTCTTCCTACGAGCAGTACTTC

size: .
D: .
J: TRBJ2-7
V: TRBV2
CDR3: CASRFGSQSSYEQYF
DNA: TGTGCCAGCAGATTTGGCTCCCAAAGCTCCTACGAGCAGTACTTC

size: .
D: .
J: TRBJ2-4
V: TRBV30
CDR3: CAWSATGPQTGYF
DNA: TGTGCCTGGAGTGCAACCGGGCCCCAAACGGGGTACTTC

size: .
D: TRBD2
J: TRBJ2-3
V: TRBV5-4
CDR3: CASSLVLAGAGDTQYF
DNA: TGTGCCAGCAGCTTGGTACTAGCGGGAGCCGGAGATACGCAGTATTTT

size: .
D: TRBD2
J: TRBJ2-2
V: TRBV7-9
CDR3: CASRLAGVDGELFF
DNA: TGTGCCAGCAGATTAGCGGGAGTAGACGGGGAGCTGTTTTTT

size: few
D: .
J: TRBJ1-2
V: TRBV2
CDR3: CASCREEQAYGYTF
DNA: TGTGCCAGCTGTAGAGAAGAACAGGCCTATGGCTACACCTTC

size: .
D: .
J: TRBJ2-5
V: TRBV5-1
CDR3: CASRQSQETQYF
DNA: TGCGCCAGCAGGCAGAGCCAAGAGACCCAGTACTTC

size: .
D: .
J: TRBJ2-1
V: TRBV18
CDR3: CASSPPGLRRDTEQFF
DNA: TGTGCCAGCTCACCACCGGGACTCCGGCGAGATACTGAGCAGTTCTTC

size: .
D: .
J: TRBJ1-4
V: TRBV25-1
CDR3: CATFEATNEKLFF
DNA: TGTGCCACCTTTGAAGCAACTAATGAAAAACTGTTTTTT

size: .
D: TRBD1
J: TRBJ2-7
V: TRBV13
CDR3: CASSFLDRGGEQYF
DNA: TGTGCCAGCAGCTTTCTTGACAGGGGAGGCGAGCAGTACTTC

size: .
D: .
J: TRBJ2-1
V: TRBV6-1
CDR3: CASSENRGSYNEQFF
DNA: TGTGCCAGCAGTGAAAACAGAGGCTCCTACAATGAGCAGTTCTTC

size: .
D: .
J: TRBJ2-3
V: TRBV5-4
CDR3: CASSLDRLGDTQYF
DNA: TGTGCCAGCAGCTTGGATCGGCTTGGGGATACGCAGTATTTT

size: .
D: .
J: TRBJ2-7
V: TRBV11-2
CDR3: CASSPHSDKPYEQYF
DNA: TGTGCCAGCAGCCCCCACTCAGACAAACCCTACGAGCAGTACTTC

size: .
D: .
J: TRBJ2-7
V: TRBV27
CDR3: CASSPRGQGGFEQYF
DNA: TGTGCCAGCTCACCAAGGGGGCAGGGGGGATTCGAGCAGTACTTC

size: .
D: .
J: TRBJ1-1
V: TRBV28
CDR3: CASSLGGTGGTEAFF
DNA: TGTGCCAGCAGTCTCGGAGGGACGGGGGGCACTGAAGCTTTCTTT

size: .
D: .
J: TRBJ1-5
V: TRBV18
CDR3: CASSPALTGRPQHF
DNA: TGTGCCAGCTCACCCGCTTTAACAGGACGACCCCAGCATTTT

size: once
D: .
J: TRBJ2-2
V: TRBV6-1
CDR3: CASSEISAYPNTGELFF
DNA: TGTGCCAGCAGTGAAATATCCGCGTACCCGAACACCGGGGAGCTGTTTTTT

size: .
D: .
J: TRBJ1-3
V: TRBV7-8
CDR3: CASSLVPGPRGGNTIYF
DNA: TGTGCCAGCAGCTTAGTCCCGGGACCTCGAGGTGGAAACACCATATATTTT

size: .
D: TRBD2
J: TRBJ2-2
V: TRBV4-1
CDR3: CASSHSGGRVTGELFF
DNA: TGCGCCAGCAGCCACTCGGGGGGGAGAGTCACCGGGGAGCTGTTTTTT

size: .
D: .
J: TRBJ2-2
V: TRBV11-3
CDR3: CASSSSRSTGELFF
DNA: TGTGCCAGCAGCTCCTCCAGGAGCACCGGGGAGCTGTTTTTT

size: .
D: .
J: TRBJ1-1
V: TRBV29-1
CDR3: CSVRAANTEAFF
DNA: TGCAGCGTTAGGGCGGCCAACACTGAAGCTTTCTTT

size: .
D: .
J: TRBJ2-2
V: TRBV28
CDR3: CASSSYDSVVLGELFF
DNA: TGTGCCAGCAGTTCATACGATTCTGTTGTTCTAGGGGAGCTGTTTTTT

size: .
D: .
J: TRBJ2-7
V: TRBV15
CDR3: CATSTSRNEQYF
DNA: TGTGCCACCAGCACCAGCCGGAACGAGCAGTACTTC

size: once
D: .
J: TRBJ2-1
V: TRBV7-8
CDR3: CASSLKGRGNEQFF
DNA: TGTGCCAGCAGCCTAAAGGGCAGGGGCAATGAGCAGTTCTTC